This T cell receptor beta chain derives from a study of T-cell memory formation after mild COVID-19. A single record per CDR3 protein comes from TCRdb applying MiXCR to the 5' RACE reads. The sample yields roughly 170,000 distinct CDR3 sequences, around 18% seen once. In regard to this clonotype: Its target is unknown.

Study-level points and caveats: Among CD4+ contracting clones, most were CM and EM, and CD8+ ones EMRA.

The source material was PBMCs or a T cell subset sorted from them (not recorded which). The receptor was isolated from a man younger than 35 who had mild COVID-19 (a few samples of this study predate the infection). Cell type and time point are not known.

The CDR3 region has the DNA TGTGCCAGTAGTATAAACGTCCCCAATTCACCCCTCCACTTT. Translated, it gives CASSINVPNSPLHF. The rearrangement joins TRBV19 to TRBJ1-6, with D uncertain. This CDR3 contains 14 residues. V gave up 2 bases and J gave up 7 bases, with 9 bases separating them. Per germline, CDR1 LNHDA and CDR2 SQIVND (reference sequence).